The 29 T cell receptor beta chains below were found in one sample sequenced in a study of T cell repertoires in cytomegalovirus infection. Their specific antigens are unknown. TCRdb processed the reads anew with MiXCR; each CDR3 protein has one entry. This sample has some 200,000 distinct CDR3 sequences, with 30% to 45% found just once. Sequencing was performed on CD8+ T cells from cultured PBMCs, taken from culture after CMV antigen stimulation. The receptors stem from a human donor in good health (CMV status not recorded). Some clones in this sample may be carry-over from other donors' samples.

The rearrangement links TRBV19 to TRBJ1-3; D unclear. V dropped 5 bases and J dropped 2 bases, with 13 bases sitting between them. This CDR3 has 15 amino acids. Per the germline V gene, CDR1 is LNHDA and CDR2 is SQIVND (reference sequence). The CDR3 DNA is TGTGCCAGTAGTTGGAACAGAGGCACTGGAAACACCATATATTTT. Translation gives CASSWNRGTGNTIYF.

This sequence joins TRBV7-8 and TRBJ2-3; TRBD1 matches at 9 bases. Trimming at V came to 3 bases and at J to 4 bases, leaving 8 bases not matched to a gene. This CDR3 is 16 amino acids long. Germline CDR1 is SGHVS and CDR2 is FQNEAQ. DNA for the CDR3: TGTGCCAGCAGCTTCGGTGGACAGGGGCGATCAGATACGCAGTATTTT. This translates into CASSFGGQGRSDTQYF.

The rearrangement uses TRBV7-8 and TRBJ1-5; maybe TRBD1 (5 bases). V lost 1 base and J 0 bases, leaving 13 bases between the germline ends. The CDR3 consists of 17 residues. CDR1 and CDR2 (germline): SGHVS, FQNEAQ. The DNA for the CDR3 is TGTGCCAGCAGCTTAGGAGGGGATACCCGTAGCAATCAGCCCCAGCATTTT. Protein product: CASSLGGDTRSNQPQHF.

The rearrangement joins TRBV7-9 to TRBJ2-3; 9 bases map to TRBD1. Germline CDR1 reads SEHNR; CDR2 reads FQNEAQ (reference sequence). The CDR3 covers 17 residues. The V segment lost 1 base and the J segment 6 bases; nucleotides outside the gene matches: 11. The CDR3 DNA reads as TGTGCCAGCAGCTTAGGAGGGACAGGGAGGGCCGGGGATACGCAGTATTTT. It encodes CASSLGGTGRAGDTQYF.

The V gene is TRBV4-1, the J gene TRBJ2-6; D possibly uses TRBD1 or TRBD2 (5 bases each). Germline loops: CDR1 MGHRA, CDR2 YSYEKL. V shed 2 bases and J shed 0 bases, with 11 bases lying between them. The CDR3 runs to 17 residues. This chain's CDR3 is CASSQYGASSGANVLTF. The CDR3 DNA reads TGCGCCAGCAGCCAATACGGGGCGAGCTCTGGGGCCAACGTCCTGACTTTC.

The rearrangement links TRBV12-3 or TRBV12-4 to TRBJ1-1, with 10 nucleotides matching TRBD1. The CDR3 is made up of 17 amino acids. With 5 bases clipped from V and 3 bases from J, the junction kept 12 bases outside the gene matches. The CDR3 sequence: CASSPSGTGVRYTEAFF. The CDR3 coding sequence is TGTGCCAGCAGTCCTAGTGGGACAGGGGTTAGGTACACTGAAGCTTTCTTT.

This clonotype has only a few counts. The genes are TRBV14 and TRBJ1-1, with D unclear. The CDR3 has 13 residues. CDR1 and CDR2 from the germline V gene are SGHDN and FVKESK. Trimming removed 4 bases from V and 4 bases from J, with 10 bases in between. The CDR3 spells CASSPGRATEAFF. The CDR3 region has the DNA TGTGCCAGCAGCCCAGGCCGGGCCACTGAAGCTTTCTTT.

This clonotype was picked up a small number of times. The gene calls are TRBV12-3 or TRBV12-4 and TRBJ1-2; 7 bases are shared with TRBD1. Trimming removed 5 bases from V and 2 bases from J; junction bases left unmatched: 2. The CDR3 loop spans 13 amino acids. CDR3 sequence (DNA): TGTGCCAGCAGTACGGACAGGAACTATGGCTACACCTTC. It codes for CASSTDRNYGYTF.

This clonotype has a count of ten or more. The rearrangement links TRBV7-8 to TRBJ1-1; possible D gene TRBD1, 5 bases. Per the germline V gene, CDR1 is SGHVS and CDR2 is FQNEAQ. V shed 1 base and J shed 7 bases, with 13 bases lying between them. This CDR3 contains 14 residues. This chain's CDR3 is CASSLVPGMNEAFF. The CDR3 region has the DNA TGTGCCAGCAGCTTAGTTCCAGGGATGAATGAAGCTTTCTTT.

This chain joins TRBV27 and TRBJ1-5; D not certain. Germline V gene lookup returns CDR1 MNHEY and CDR2 SMNVEV (reference sequence). Trimming left V 4 bases short and J 2 bases short, with 12 bases between. The CDR3 spans 15 residues. DNA for the CDR3: TGTGCCAGCAGTTCGTGGGGAGGCGGCAATCAGCCCCAGCATTTT. Encoded protein: CASSSWGGGNQPQHF.

This clonotype appeared a few times. This rearrangement joins TRBV29-1 to TRBJ2-1, with TRBD1 matching 8 bases. V lost 5 bases and J lost 0; bases outside the gene matches: 0. The germline V gene encodes CDR1 SQVTM and CDR2 ANQGSEA. The CDR3 extends over 13 amino acids. For the CDR3, the DNA is TGCAGCGTTACAGGGGGCTCCTACAATGAGCAGTTCTTC. This codes for CSVTGGSYNEQFF.

This clonotype was counted between two and nine times. The V gene is TRBV7-9, the J gene TRBJ2-7; 7 nucleotides align to TRBD1. Trimming removed 3 bases from V and 3 bases from J; junction bases left unmatched: 8. The CDR3 loop spans 15 amino acids. Germline lookup yields CDR1 SEHNR and CDR2 FQNEAQ (reference sequence). Here the CDR3 DNA reads TGTGCCAGCAGCTTTCCGGGACAGTCCCTCTACGAGCAGTACTTC. Its translation: CASSFPGQSLYEQYF.

This clonotype was recorded a few times. V usage is TRBV7-6 and J usage is TRBJ2-5; D gene ambiguous. CDR1 and CDR2 from the germline V gene are SGHVS and FNYEAQ. The ends were cut back, 5 bases at V and 2 bases at J, with 12 bases in the middle. CDR3 length: 14 amino acids. CDR3: CASSVSWAQETQYF. Here the CDR3 DNA reads TGTGCCAGCAGCGTCAGTTGGGCTCAAGAGACCCAGTACTTC.

The rearrangement joins TRBV15 to TRBJ2-3; 9 nucleotides agree with TRBD2. CDR1 and CDR2 (germline): LNHNV, YYDKDF (reference sequence). The ends lost 5 bases at V and 3 bases at J; junction bases unmatched: 12. This CDR3 comprises 17 residues. The CDR3 DNA reads as TGTGCCACCAGCTCTCGGACTAGCGTAGGGAGGACAGATACGCAGTATTTT. Its protein product is CATSSRTSVGRTDTQYF. Variable domain in full (rest from reference TRBV15 and TRBJ2-3): DAMVIQNPRYQVTQFGKPVTLSCSQTLNHNVMYWYQQKSSQAPKLLFHYYDKDFNNEADTPDNFQSRRPNTSFCFLDIRSPGLGDTAMYLCATSSRTSVGRTDTQYFGPGTRLTVL.

This clonotype was detected only a few times. DNA for the CDR3: TGCAGCGTGTACCTTGGTCCCTACTACAATGAGCAGTTCTTC. Translated, it gives CSVYLGPYYNEQFF. The genes are TRBV29-1 and TRBJ2-1, with D hard to call. The CDR3 length is 14 residues. Germline-derived CDR1 and CDR2 are SQVTM and ANQGSEA. With 6 bases removed from V and 3 bases from J, the gap between germline ends came to 15 bases.

This clonotype was counted between two and nine times. The J gene is TRBJ1-5, the V gene TRBV11-1; 7 bases fit TRBD1. After removal of 2 bases from V and 3 bases from J, the junction contained 7 bases not matched to a gene. CDR1 and CDR2 from the germline V gene are SGHAT and FQDESV (reference sequence). The CDR3 is made up of 16 amino acids. CDR3 protein: CASSLIPQGLNQPQHF. CDR3 coding DNA: TGTGCCAGCAGCTTAATCCCACAGGGGCTCAATCAGCCCCAGCATTTT.

The chain couples TRBV28 to TRBJ2-7, with D tentatively TRBD2 (5 bases). Trimming stripped 6 bases from V and 1 base from J, with 19 bases between. CDR3 size: 16 residues. The germline V gene has CDR1 MDHEN and CDR2 SYDVKM. DNA of the CDR3: TGTGCCAGCAGCCTCCCAGGCGGGCGTTTATCCTACGAGCAGTACTTC. It is translated as CASSLPGGRLSYEQYF.

The rearrangement uses TRBV15 and TRBJ2-1, with D maybe TRBD2 (6 bases). Germline CDR1 reads LNHNV; CDR2 reads YYDKDF (reference sequence). The CDR3 extends over 20 amino acids. V was clipped by 0 bases and J by 3 bases, with 24 bases between them. CDR3 coding DNA: TGTGCCACCAGCAGAGATTTGGTAGAGCGGGCGGGCTTCCTCTACAATGAGCAGTTCTTC. Protein: CATSRDLVERAGFLYNEQFF.

This chain uses TRBV6-5 with TRBJ1-1; D may be TRBD1 (6 bases). Trimming left V 0 bases short and J 1 base short, with 12 bases between. The CDR3 contains 16 residues. CDR1 is MNHEY and CDR2 is SVGAGI in the germline V gene. This CDR3 reads CASSYSFPTGNTEAFF. The CDR3 DNA sequence: TGTGCCAGCAGTTACTCGTTCCCGACAGGGAACACTGAAGCTTTCTTT.

This clonotype was counted a few times. The chain combines TRBV12-3 or TRBV12-4 with TRBJ1-2, with D perhaps TRBD1 (5 bases). V was clipped by 5 bases and J by 4 bases, with 20 bases between them. This CDR3 is 16 amino acids long. The CDR3, as DNA: TGTGCCAGCAGTCCGCCGAGGGGCGGTCAGGTCTATGGCTACACCTTC. This translates into CASSPPRGGQVYGYTF.

The chain combines TRBV7-9 with TRBJ1-1, with D hard to call. In germline, CDR1 is SEHNR, CDR2 FQNEAQ (reference sequence). The V end was cut by 4 bases, the J end by 8 bases, with 8 bases between. The CDR3 totals 11 residues. The DNA for the CDR3 is TGTGCCAGCAGCTCCGACTGGGAAGCTTTCTTT. Protein: CASSSDWEAFF.

The gene calls are TRBV27 and TRBJ2-7; 8 bases line up with TRBD1. V lost 6 bases, J lost 4 bases, and 20 bases stayed unmatched. The CDR3 has 18 amino acids. Looked up from germline, CDR1 is MNHEY and CDR2 is SMNVEV (reference sequence). The CDR3 region is CASSLAPTETGATYEQYF. The CDR3 DNA reads TGTGCCAGCAGCCTGGCCCCGACGGAGACAGGGGCTACGTACGAGCAGTACTTC.

The rearrangement joins TRBV4-1 to TRBJ1-3; D ambiguous. CDR3 length: 16 residues. Germline V gene data show CDR1 as MGHRA and CDR2 as YSYEKL. Trimming pared 2 bases from V and 0 bases from J, leaving 11 bases between. The CDR3 spells CASSQLHPSSGNTIYF. DNA for the CDR3: TGCGCCAGCAGCCAACTTCATCCTAGCTCTGGAAACACCATATATTTT.

This clonotype was seen only a few times. The junction departs from the called germline gene at one end, perhaps through a read error. V gene TRBV4-2 combines with J gene TRBJ2-5; 10 bases map to TRBD2. CDR1 and CDR2 from the germline V gene are LGHNA and YNFKEQ. The CDR3 extends over 16 amino acids. CDR3 DNA: TGTGCAAGCAGCCAAGATGCACTAGCGGGGCAAGAGACCCAGTACTTC. The encoded protein is CASSQDALAGQETQYF.

This chain connects TRBV5-8 to TRBJ1-5; 7 bases align to TRBD1. From germline, CDR1 is SGHTS and CDR2 YDEGEE. V lost 2 bases to trimming and J lost 0 bases; unmatched junction nucleotides: 17. CDR3 length: 20 amino acids. The CDR3 DNA is TGTGCCAGCAGCTTATTGGCAGGGGGAATAACCTACAATAGCAATCAGCCCCAGCATTTT. Its translation is CASSLLAGGITYNSNQPQHF.

Concerning this clonotype itself: This CDR3 is missing its conserved last phenylalanine or tryptophan, likely due to a read error. V and J are TRBV7-6 and TRBJ2-5, with TRBD2 identical over 8 bases. Germline CDR1 reads SGHVS; CDR2 reads FNYEAQ. Trimming took 2 bases from V and 2 from J; bases not matched to a gene: 10. The CDR3 totals 17 residues. The CDR3 protein is CASSLTISGEGQETQYL. The CDR3 nucleotides read TGTGCCAGCAGCTTAACCATTAGCGGGGAAGGGCAAGAGACCCAGTACTTA.

This chain uses TRBV10-2 with TRBJ2-1; D is ambiguous. V was clipped by 2 bases and J by 9 bases, with 11 bases between them. The CDR3 length is 13 residues. From germline, CDR1 is WSHSY and CDR2 SAAADI. The CDR3 spells CASSETSRGEQFF. The CDR3 nucleotides are TGCGCCAGCAGTGAGACGTCTCGTGGTGAGCAGTTCTTC.

This clonotype was picked up many times. This chain links TRBV7-6 with TRBJ1-1; a possible D gene is TRBD1 (6 bases). The length of the CDR3 is 15 residues. V was shortened by 5 bases and J by 0 bases, with 13 bases between the two germline ends. Germline V gives CDR1 SGHVS, CDR2 FNYEAQ. The CDR3 sequence is CASSPTGHMNTEAFF. CDR3 DNA: TGTGCCAGCAGCCCCACGGGACACATGAACACTGAAGCTTTCTTT. The full variable domain, with the rest looked up from reference TRBV7-6 and TRBJ1-1, is GAGVSQSPRYKVTKRGQDVALRCDPISGHVSLYWYRQALGQGPEFLTYFNYEAQQDKSGLPNDRFSAERPEGSISTLTIQRTEQRDSAMYRCASSPTGHMNTEAFFGQGTRLTVV.

This clonotype was counted a single time. V usage is TRBV6-6 and J usage is TRBJ2-7; a possible D gene is TRBD1 (6 bases). Trimming left V 6 bases short and J 6 bases short, with 12 bases between. The CDR3 runs 12 residues. CDR1 and CDR2 from the germline V gene are MNHNY and SVGAGI (reference sequence). CDR3 sequence reads: CASRPSGVEQYF. Written as DNA, the CDR3 is TGTGCCAGCAGGCCTTCAGGGGTCGAGCAGTACTTC.